These 27 T cell receptor beta chains were all obtained from the same sample, sequenced in a study of beta chain features in type 1 diabetes. Isolated RNA was reverse transcribed in full, so expressed TCRB transcripts were sequenced. The table came from immunoSEQ multiplex PCR; TCRdb's copy has only in-frame clones and leaves some out. Here the sample spans over 700,000 clones, roughly a sixth being singletons. The sequencing sample was made of naive CD4+ T cells from blood. These receptors were taken from a woman under 30 in good health.

On this clone itself: At the DNA level, this CDR3 is encoded by other sequences in the same sample as well. The J gene is TRBJ2-2, the V gene TRBV10-3; 11 bases fit TRBD1. J gave up 5 bases and V 4 bases, and 3 bases lay outside the gene matches. CDR1 and CDR2 from the germline V gene are ENHRY and SYGVKD. The CDR3 totals 15 residues. CDR3 residues: CAISAGTGGTGELFF. DNA for the CDR3: TGTGCCATCAGTGCGGGGACAGGGGGGACCGGGGAGCTGTTTTTT.

The chain employs TRBV25-1 and TRBJ1-2, with D possibly matching TRBD1 (5 bases). Trimming left V 3 bases short and J 2 bases short, with 10 bases between. CDR1 is MGHDK and CDR2 is SYGVNS in the germline V gene. This CDR3 comprises 14 residues. CDR3 protein: CASSEAGRNYGYTF. In nucleotides, the CDR3 is TGTGCCAGCAGTGAGGCGGGACGGAACTATGGCTACACCTTC.

Concerning this clone: The sample contains more than one DNA sequence encoding this CDR3. V gene TRBV7-2 combines with J gene TRBJ2-5; the D gene is possibly TRBD2 (6 bases). V lost 3 bases, J lost 4 bases, and 9 bases lay in between. The CDR3 contains 13 residues. CDR1 and CDR2 (germline): SGHTA, FQGNSA. CDR3 DNA sequence: TGTGCCAGCAGCTTGTTGCGGGGAGAGACCCAGTACTTC. This codes for CASSLLRGETQYF.

In its sample, this clone was seen a few times. The chain has TRBV7-2 and TRBJ2-1; TRBD2 aligns across 9 bases. Germline CDR1 reads SGHTA; CDR2 reads FQGNSA. CDR3 length: 15 amino acids. Trimming at V came to 3 bases and at J to 8 bases, leaving 8 bases not matched to a gene. The CDR3 sequence: CASSLASGTYYEQFF. The CDR3 DNA is TGTGCCAGCAGCTTGGCTAGCGGGACCTATTATGAGCAGTTCTTC.

The chain uses TRBV4-2 and TRBJ2-7; 10 nucleotides align to TRBD2. With 0 bases clipped from V and 4 bases from J, the junction kept 6 bases outside the gene matches. The CDR3 has 16 amino acids. CDR1 LGHNA and CDR2 YNFKEQ come from the germline V gene. CDR3 nucleotide sequence: TGTGCCAGCAGCCAAGATCCTGTAGCGGGAGGATACGAGCAGTACTTC. It codes for CASSQDPVAGGYEQYF.

The CDR3 bases are TGTGCCAGCAGTTTAACGGAGCCCACAGATACGCAGTATTTT. Translating it yields CASSLTEPTDTQYF. The chain links TRBV27 to TRBJ2-3; D unclear. CDR1 is MNHEY, CDR2 SMNVEV, per germline (reference sequence). CDR3 length: 14 amino acids. Deletions cut 2 bases from V and 2 bases from J, with 8 bases between.

This clone was observed a handful of times. J is TRBJ1-1 and V is TRBV5-1; 7 nucleotides line up with TRBD1. V shed 0 bases and J 7 bases; nucleotides not matched to a gene: 6. This CDR3 is 14 amino acids long. Germline V gene lookup returns CDR1 SGHRS and CDR2 YFSETQ. The CDR3 nucleotides read TGCGCCAGCAGCTTGGAACAGGGGTACGTTGAAGCTTTCTTT. As protein: CASSLEQGYVEAFF. The variable domain in full, with the rest retrieved from reference TRBV5-1 and TRBJ1-1, is KAGVTQTPRYLIKTRGQQVTLSCSPISGHRSVSWYQQTPGQGLQFLFEYFSETQRNKGNFPGRFSGRQFSNSRSEMNVSTLELGDSALYLCASSLEQGYVEAFFGQGTRLTVV.

V usage is TRBV18 and J usage is TRBJ2-1; unclear D gene. Deletions cut 0 bases from V and 7 bases from J, with 13 bases between. This CDR3 contains 15 residues. The V gene's germline CDR1 is KGHSH and CDR2 LQKENI. CDR3 region: CASSPPGRVGNEQFF. CDR3 in DNA: TGTGCCAGCTCACCACCGGGAAGGGTGGGTAATGAGCAGTTCTTC.

The chain links TRBV28 to TRBJ1-1; unclear D gene. The CDR3 is made up of 13 amino acids. V lost 1 base and J 2 bases, leaving 5 bases between the germline ends. Germline CDR1 and CDR2: MDHEN and SYDVKM. CDR3 residues: CASSLLHNTEAFF. The DNA for the CDR3 is TGTGCCAGCAGTTTATTGCATAACACTGAAGCTTTCTTT. The full variable domain, rest sourced from reference TRBV28 and TRBJ1-1, is DVKVTQSSRYLVKRTGEKVFLECVQDMDHENMFWYRQDPGLGLRLIYFSYDVKMKEKGDIPEGYSVSREKKERFSLILESASTNQTSMYLCASSLLHNTEAFFGQGTRLTVV.

This clone turned up a few times. The rearrangement links TRBV7-8 to TRBJ2-2; unclear D gene. The CDR3 totals 15 residues. CDR1 is SGHVS, CDR2 FQNEAQ, per germline. Trimming shortened V by 5 bases and J by 9 bases, and 19 bases separated the two germline ends. This chain's CDR3 is CASSPDRAPYWELFF. In DNA, the CDR3 is TGTGCCAGCAGCCCCGACCGGGCCCCCTACTGGGAGCTGTTTTTT.

Only a few counts were recorded for this clone. It may be a read error: a sequence one base away is much more abundant. In the same sample, other DNA sequences code for this CDR3. The rearrangement links TRBV5-6 to TRBJ2-1; D gene uncertain. The CDR3 totals 11 residues. The germline CDR1 and CDR2 sequences are SGHDT and YYEEEE. V lost 1 base to trimming and J lost 6 bases, with 2 bases between them. The CDR3: CASSLFNEQFF. CDR3 bases: TGTGCCAGCAGCTTGTTCAATGAGCAGTTCTTC. Full variable domain (remainder filled in from reference TRBV5-6 and TRBJ2-1): DAGVTQSPTHLIKTRGQQVTLRCSPKSGHDTVSWYQQALGQGPQFIFQYYEEEERQRGNFPDRFSGHQFPNYSSELNVNALLLGDSALYLCASSLFNEQFFGPGTRLTVL.

The chain combines TRBV4-2 with TRBJ2-1; D might be TRBD1 (5 bases). CDR3 size: 14 residues. V was cut by 5 bases and J by 4 bases, with 12 bases left in between. Germline assignment: CDR1 LGHNA and CDR2 YNFKEQ. CDR3 region: CASSLVGAYNEQFF. DNA of the CDR3: TGTGCCAGCAGCTTGGTAGGGGCTTACAATGAGCAGTTCTTC.

The table lists this clone with a few counts. This chain uses TRBV29-1 with TRBJ2-7; D possibly matches TRBD1 or TRBD2 (5 bases each). Germline-derived CDR1 and CDR2 are SQVTM and ANQGSEA. Trimming shortened V by 3 bases and J by 2 bases, and 11 bases separated the two germline ends. The CDR3 totals 13 residues. The DNA of the CDR3 is TGCAGCGTTGACAGGGACGGGACCTACGAGCAGTACTTC. It encodes CSVDRDGTYEQYF.

This chain connects TRBV6-1 to TRBJ2-4; D perhaps matches TRBD2 (6 bases). The V gene's germline CDR1 is MNHNS and CDR2 SASEGT. This CDR3 region has 20 residues. Trimming stripped 4 bases from V and 0 bases from J, with 25 bases between. In nucleotides, the CDR3 is TGTGCCAGCAGTGGGGGGAGCTTTTCCTGGGGGAGGCAAGCCAAAAACATTCAGTACTTC. It translates to CASSGGSFSWGRQAKNIQYF.

In its sample, this clone was seen a few times. The chain joins TRBV9 to TRBJ2-7, with a weak D call TRBD1 (6 bases). From germline, CDR1 is SGDLS and CDR2 YYNGEE. This CDR3 has 15 residues. Trimming shortened V by 3 bases and J by 5 bases, and 18 bases separated the two germline ends. The CDR3 region has the DNA TGTGCCAGCAGCGCGGGTCCAGGGGCCGAAAACGAGCAGTACTTC. Its protein product is CASSAGPGAENEQYF.

The V gene is TRBV5-4, the J gene TRBJ2-5, with no clear D. CDR1 is SGHNT and CDR2 is YYREEE in the germline V gene (reference sequence). The CDR3 sequence is 14 residues long. V was trimmed by 5 bases and J by 4 bases, leaving 15 bases between them. The CDR3 DNA follows: TGTGCCAGCAGTTTCTCGGTACGGTTAGAGACCCAGTACTTC. Translated: CASSFSVRLETQYF. Full variable domain (outside the CDR3, taken from reference TRBV5-4 and TRBJ2-5): ETGVTQSPTHLIKTRGQQVTLRCSSQSGHNTVSWYQQALGQGPQFIFQYYREEENGRGNFPPRFSGLQFPNYSSELNVNALELDDSALYLCASSFSVRLETQYFGPGTRLLVL.

V is TRBV7-8 and J is TRBJ2-5, with 7 bases lining up with TRBD2. The CDR3 consists of 16 residues. CDR1 and CDR2 (germline): SGHVS, FQNEAQ. Unmatched junction bases numbered 13, after V lost 5 bases and J lost 4 bases. The CDR3: CASSRPLAGAGETQYF. In DNA form, the CDR3 reads TGTGCCAGCAGCCGTCCGTTGGCGGGAGCTGGAGAGACCCAGTACTTC.

This clone was seen only a few times. The chain couples TRBV4-3 to TRBJ2-3; perhaps TRBD1 as D (6 bases). CDR3 size: 17 residues. Between the trimmed V and J ends, which lost 1 base and 5 bases, there was a span of 19 bases. CDR1 LGHNA and CDR2 YSLEER come from the germline V gene. CDR3 in DNA: TGCGCCAGCAGCCAAGGGGGGCCGTTTTTTCCCGGAGATACGCAGTATTTT. It translates to CASSQGGPFFPGDTQYF.

The V and J genes are TRBV7-2 and TRBJ2-7, with a possible D match to TRBD2 (6 bases). The CDR3 is 13 amino acids. V was clipped by 11 bases and J by 2 bases, with 16 bases between them. The germline V gene has CDR1 SGHTA and CDR2 FQGNSA. The CDR3 protein is CAASEGSTYEQYF. CDR3 nucleotides: TGTGCCGCATCGGAGGGGAGCACCTACGAGCAGTACTTC.

This chain joins TRBV5-4 and TRBJ2-3; no definite D call. CDR1 is SGHNT and CDR2 is YYREEE in the germline V gene (reference sequence). This CDR3 comprises 17 residues. The V end was cut by 4 bases, the J end by 3 bases, with 21 bases between. Written as DNA, the CDR3 is TGTGCCAGCAGCCTCCCTAGGACCGGCAGATCAACAGATACGCAGTATTTT. Its translation: CASSLPRTGRSTDTQYF.

V is TRBV6-5 and J is TRBJ1-1, with D uncertain. This CDR3 has 14 amino acids. Germline loops: CDR1 MNHEY, CDR2 SVGAGI. V was clipped by 0 bases and J by 4 bases, with 9 bases between them. CDR3 sequence: CASSYSPRITEAFF. As DNA, the CDR3 is TGTGCCAGCAGTTACTCCCCCCGAATCACTGAAGCTTTCTTT.

This rearrangement joins TRBV19 to TRBJ2-7; 7 positions match TRBD1. Trimming at V came to 3 bases and at J to 7 bases, leaving 12 bases not matched to a gene. CDR3 length: 15 residues. Germline lookup yields CDR1 LNHDA and CDR2 SQIVND (reference sequence). The CDR3 nucleotides are TGTGCCAGTAGTATCTACGCAAACAGGGGCTTGGAGCAGTACTTC. Translating it yields CASSIYANRGLEQYF.

The rearrangement joins TRBV15 to TRBJ2-1; D not certain. V was clipped by 0 bases and J by 6 bases, with 6 bases between them. Germline CDR1 is LNHNV and CDR2 is YYDKDF (reference sequence). This CDR3 region has 13 residues. CDR3 nucleotide sequence: TGTGCCACCAGCAGAGAGGCAGGCAATGAGCAGTTCTTC. Its protein is CATSREAGNEQFF.

This clone occurred a few times. The chain uses TRBV4-2 and TRBJ1-2; no reliable D call. CDR1 and CDR2 from the germline V gene are LGHNA and YNFKEQ. V was shortened by 0 bases and J by 8 bases, with 16 bases between the two germline ends. The CDR3 is made up of 15 amino acids. CDR3 DNA sequence: TGTGCCAGCAGCCAAGATCTAAAGGTGTTAGGGGGCTACACCTTC. It yields the protein CASSQDLKVLGGYTF.

This clone was seen only a few times. The chain is built from TRBV7-2 and TRBJ2-5, with D possibly being TRBD1 (5 bases). The CDR3 totals 14 residues. Germline CDR1 SGHTA, CDR2 FQGNSA. Trimming cost V 6 bases and J 0 bases, with 11 bases left between them. CDR3 sequence: CASRTATYQETQYF. The CDR3 coding sequence is TGTGCCAGCAGGACAGCTACGTACCAAGAGACCCAGTACTTC.

The V gene is TRBV28, the J gene TRBJ2-7, with a possible D match to TRBD2 (7 bases). The V end was cut by 11 bases, the J end by 3 bases, with 17 bases between. This CDR3 has 13 residues. CDR1 is MDHEN, CDR2 SYDVKM, per germline. CDR3 in DNA: TGTGCCTCCGCGGGGGCTCTTGGCTACGAGCAGTACTTC. Amino acid sequence: CASAGALGYEQYF.

As to this clone: This may arise from a read error, as a much more abundant clone is one base away. Other DNA sequences in this sample translate to the same CDR3. The chain couples TRBV7-2 to TRBJ2-3; D uncertain. Per the germline V gene, CDR1 is SGHTA and CDR2 is FQGNSA. Deletions cut 2 bases from V and 5 bases from J, with 2 bases between. The CDR3 loop spans 11 amino acids. DNA of the CDR3: TGTGCCAGCAGCTTAAAAGATACGCAGTATTTT. The encoded protein is CASSLKDTQYF. Full variable domain (rest looked up from reference TRBV7-2 and TRBJ2-3): GAGVSQSPSNKVTEKGKDVELRCDPISGHTALYWYRQSLGQGLEFLIYFQGNSAPDKSGLPSDRFSAERTGGSVSTLTIQRTQQEDSAVYLCASSLKDTQYFGPGTRLTVL.